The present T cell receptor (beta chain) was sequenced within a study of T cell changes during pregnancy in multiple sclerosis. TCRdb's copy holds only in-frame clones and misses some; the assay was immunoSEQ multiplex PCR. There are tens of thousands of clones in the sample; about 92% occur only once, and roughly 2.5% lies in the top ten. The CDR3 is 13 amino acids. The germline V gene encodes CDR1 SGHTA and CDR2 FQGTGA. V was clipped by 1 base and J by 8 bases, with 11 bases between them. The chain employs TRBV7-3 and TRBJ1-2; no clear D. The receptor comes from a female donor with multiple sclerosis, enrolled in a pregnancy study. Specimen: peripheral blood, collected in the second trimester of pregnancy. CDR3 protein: CASSLMTGDGYTF. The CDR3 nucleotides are TGTGCCAGCAGCTTAATGACGGGAGACGGCTACACCTTC.